This T cell receptor (beta chain) was profiled in a study of monozygotic twins with inflammatory bowel disease. Turning to this clonotype: Its antigen is currently unknown.

Total RNA, at around 3,800 ng, went into every TCR library. TCRdb reworked the 5' RACE reads into one entry per CDR3 protein, no DNA. This sample contains about 380,000 distinct CDR3 sequences. Study conclusions and caveats: In the analysis, different T cell subtypes could not be told apart. Possibly because of limited power, concordant and discordant twins showed no difference in repertoire similarity.

CDR1 is LNHDA, CDR2 SQIVND, per germline (reference sequence). This CDR3 has 15 residues. Every donor provided one blood sample measuring more than 2 ml. The chain links TRBV19 to TRBJ1-6; TCRdb picks TRBD1, but there is no DNA to check that call. This receptor was taken from a human donor with ulcerative colitis or Crohn's disease, or a healthy co-twin of an affected twin (not recorded which). The source material was blood. The CDR3 sequence: CASSTADRVGSPLHF.